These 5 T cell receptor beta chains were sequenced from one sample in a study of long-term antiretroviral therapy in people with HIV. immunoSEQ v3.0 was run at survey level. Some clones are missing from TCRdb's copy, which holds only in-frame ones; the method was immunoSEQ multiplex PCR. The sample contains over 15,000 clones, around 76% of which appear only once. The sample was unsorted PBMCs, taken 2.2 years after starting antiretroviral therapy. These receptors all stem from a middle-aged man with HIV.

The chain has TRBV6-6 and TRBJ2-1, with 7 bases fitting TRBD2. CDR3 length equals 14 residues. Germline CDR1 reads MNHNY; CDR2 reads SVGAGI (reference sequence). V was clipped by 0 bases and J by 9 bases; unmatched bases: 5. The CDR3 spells CASSYSSWEGEQFF. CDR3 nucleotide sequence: TGTGCCAGCAGTTACTCGAGTTGGGAGGGTGAGCAGTTCTTC.

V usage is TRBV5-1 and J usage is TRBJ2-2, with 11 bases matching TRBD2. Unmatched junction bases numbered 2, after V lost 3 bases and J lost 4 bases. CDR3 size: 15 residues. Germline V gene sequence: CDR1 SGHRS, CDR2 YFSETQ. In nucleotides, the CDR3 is TGCGCCAGCAGCTGGGGGACTAGCGGCACCGGGGAGCTGTTTTTT. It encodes CASSWGTSGTGELFF.

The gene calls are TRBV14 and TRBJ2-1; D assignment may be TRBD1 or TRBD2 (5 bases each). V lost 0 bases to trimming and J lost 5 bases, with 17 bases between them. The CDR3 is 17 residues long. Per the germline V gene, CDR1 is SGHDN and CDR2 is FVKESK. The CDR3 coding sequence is TGTGCCAGCAGCCAAGAGAGTACGGGACCTACTCACAATGAGCAGTTCTTC. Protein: CASSQESTGPTHNEQFF.

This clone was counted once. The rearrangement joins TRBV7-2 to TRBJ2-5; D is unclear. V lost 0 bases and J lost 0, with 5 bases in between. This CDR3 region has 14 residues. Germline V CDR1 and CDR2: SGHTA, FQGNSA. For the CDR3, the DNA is TGTGCCAGCAGCTTAGCTCCGTACCAAGAGACCCAGTACTTC. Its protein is CASSLAPYQETQYF.

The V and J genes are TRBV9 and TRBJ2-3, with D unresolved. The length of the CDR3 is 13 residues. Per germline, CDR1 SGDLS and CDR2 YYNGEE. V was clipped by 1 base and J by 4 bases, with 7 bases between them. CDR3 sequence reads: CASSVNRADTQYF. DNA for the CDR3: TGTGCCAGCAGCGTAAACCGGGCAGATACGCAGTATTTT. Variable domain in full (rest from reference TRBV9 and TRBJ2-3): DSGVTQTPKHLITATGQRVTLRCSPRSGDLSVYWYQQSLDQGLQFLIQYYNGEERAKGNILERFSAQQFPDLHSELNLSSLELGDSALYFCASSVNRADTQYFGPGTRLTVL.